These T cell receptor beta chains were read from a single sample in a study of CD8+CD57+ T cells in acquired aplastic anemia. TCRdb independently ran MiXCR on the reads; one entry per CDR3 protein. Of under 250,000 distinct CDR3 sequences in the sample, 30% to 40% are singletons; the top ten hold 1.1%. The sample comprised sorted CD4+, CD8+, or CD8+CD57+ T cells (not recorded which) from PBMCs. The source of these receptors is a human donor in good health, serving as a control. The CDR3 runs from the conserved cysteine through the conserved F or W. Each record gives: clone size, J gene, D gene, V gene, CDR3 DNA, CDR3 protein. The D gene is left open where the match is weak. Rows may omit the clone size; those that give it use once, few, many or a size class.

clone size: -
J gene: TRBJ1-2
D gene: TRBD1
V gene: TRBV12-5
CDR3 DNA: TGTGCTAGCGGTAAAGGGACAGGGGTTCATGGCTACACCTTC
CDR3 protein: CASGKGTGVHGYTF

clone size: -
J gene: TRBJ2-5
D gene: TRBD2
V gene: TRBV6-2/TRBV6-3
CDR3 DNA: TGTGCCAGCAGTAGAGGGACTAGCGGGGGTCAAGAGACCCAGTACTTC
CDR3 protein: CASSRGTSGGQETQYF

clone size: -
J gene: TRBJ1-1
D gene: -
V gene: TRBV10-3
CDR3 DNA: TGTGCCATCAGTAGGGCCCCAAGCGCTGAAGCTTTCTTT
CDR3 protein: CAISRAPSAEAFF

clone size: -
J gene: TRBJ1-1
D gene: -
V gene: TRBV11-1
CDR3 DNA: TGTGCCGTGGGACCCGACAGGAACGGATTGAACACTGAAGCTTTCTTT
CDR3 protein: CAVGPDRNGLNTEAFF

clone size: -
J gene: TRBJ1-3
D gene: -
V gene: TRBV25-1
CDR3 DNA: TGTGCCAGCAGTGATTTTAAAGGAAACACCATATATTTT
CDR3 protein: CASSDFKGNTIYF

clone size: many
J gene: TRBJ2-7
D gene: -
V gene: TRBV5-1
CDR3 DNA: TGCGCCAGCACCTATTCGACAGGTTCCAACTACGAGCAGTACTTC
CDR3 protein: CASTYSTGSNYEQYF

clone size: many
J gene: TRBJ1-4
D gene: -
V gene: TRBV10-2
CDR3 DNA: TGCGCCAGCAGTTTGATTGCAACTAATGAAAAACTGTTTTTT
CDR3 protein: CASSLIATNEKLFF

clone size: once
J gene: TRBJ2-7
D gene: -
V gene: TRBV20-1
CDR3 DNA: TGCAGTGCTGCACAGGCAAACTACGAGCAGTACTTC
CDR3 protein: CSAAQANYEQYF

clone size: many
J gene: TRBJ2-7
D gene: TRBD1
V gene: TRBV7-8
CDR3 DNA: TGTGCCAGCAGCTTATTAAGGCAGGGGGCCTTCTTCTTC
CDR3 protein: CASSLLRQGAFFF

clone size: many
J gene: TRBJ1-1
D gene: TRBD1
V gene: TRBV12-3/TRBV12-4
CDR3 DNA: TGTGCCAGCAGCCACTCCGACAGGGGCACTGAAGCTTTCTTT
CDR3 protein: CASSHSDRGTEAFF

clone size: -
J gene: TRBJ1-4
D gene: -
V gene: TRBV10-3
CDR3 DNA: TGTGCCGTGGCCGGGGGGGATGAAAAACTGTTTTTT
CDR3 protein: CAVAGGDEKLFF

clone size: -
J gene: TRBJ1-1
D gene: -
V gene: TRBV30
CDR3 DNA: TGTGCCTGGAGGGGTGGGGGTTGGCGAAGCACTGAAGCTTTCTTT
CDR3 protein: CAWRGGGWRSTEAFF

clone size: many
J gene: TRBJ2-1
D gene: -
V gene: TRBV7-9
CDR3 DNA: TGTGCCAGCAGCCTCTCTCTGGGCTTCGACAATGAGCAGTTCTTC
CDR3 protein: CASSLSLGFDNEQFF

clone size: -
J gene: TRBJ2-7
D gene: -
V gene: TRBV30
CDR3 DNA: TGTGTCTGGAGTCGTAACTACGAGCAGTACTTC
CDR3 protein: CVWSRNYEQYF

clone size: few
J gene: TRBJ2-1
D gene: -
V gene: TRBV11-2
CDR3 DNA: TGTGCCAGCAGCCTCGGTGGACGTCAAAGCAGGGCTAATGAGCAGTTCTTC
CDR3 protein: CASSLGGRQSRANEQFF

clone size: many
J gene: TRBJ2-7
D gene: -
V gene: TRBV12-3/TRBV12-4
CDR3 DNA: TGTGCCAGCAGTTTTAGGGCACAGGGAAAGTACTTC
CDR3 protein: CASSFRAQGKYF

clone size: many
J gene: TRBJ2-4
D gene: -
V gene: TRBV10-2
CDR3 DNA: TGCGCCAGCAGTGATACAGTGGACATTCAGTACTTC
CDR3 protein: CASSDTVDIQYF

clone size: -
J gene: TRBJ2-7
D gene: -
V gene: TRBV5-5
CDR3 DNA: TGTGCCAGCAGCTTGCACTCGTCTGGAACCTACGAGCAGTACTTC
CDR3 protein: CASSLHSSGTYEQYF

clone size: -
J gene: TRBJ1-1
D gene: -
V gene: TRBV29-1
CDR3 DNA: TGCAGCGTTGAAGACCTCAACACTGCAGCTTTCTTT
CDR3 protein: CSVEDLNTAAFF

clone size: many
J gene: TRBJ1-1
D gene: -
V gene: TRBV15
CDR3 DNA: TGTGCCACCAGCAGAGATCTCTTGGAAGTCGGTGAAGCTTTCTTT
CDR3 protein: CATSRDLLEVGEAFF

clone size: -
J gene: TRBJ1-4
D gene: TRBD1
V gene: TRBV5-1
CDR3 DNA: TGCGCCAGCAGCTTGGGGGCAGGGGGCGTCAGCGAAAAACTGTTTTTT
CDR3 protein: CASSLGAGGVSEKLFF

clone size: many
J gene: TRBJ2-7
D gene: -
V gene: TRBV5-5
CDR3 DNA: TGTGCCAGCAGCTTGCACCCACAGGGGGGGTCGTACGAGCAGTACTTC
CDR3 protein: CASSLHPQGGSYEQYF

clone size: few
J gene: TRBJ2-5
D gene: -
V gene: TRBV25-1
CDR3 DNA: TGTGCCAGCGTTGAAACGGCGGGGAGACGACAAGAGACCCAGTACTTC
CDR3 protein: CASVETAGRRQETQYF

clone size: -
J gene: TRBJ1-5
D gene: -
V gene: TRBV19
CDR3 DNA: TGTGCCAGTAGATGGACGGGCCCAAATCAGCCCCAGCATTTT
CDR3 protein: CASRWTGPNQPQHF

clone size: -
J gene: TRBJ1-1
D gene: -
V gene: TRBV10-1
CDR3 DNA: TGCGCCAGCAGTGGACCCGTTGAGGGAGCTTTCTTT
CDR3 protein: CASSGPVEGAFF

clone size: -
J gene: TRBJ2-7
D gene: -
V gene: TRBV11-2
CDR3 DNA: TGTGCCAGCAGCTTCGGGGTCAACTACGAGCAGTACTTC
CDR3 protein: CASSFGVNYEQYF

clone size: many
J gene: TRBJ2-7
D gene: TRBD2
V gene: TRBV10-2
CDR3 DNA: TGCGCCAGCAGAGGGCTAGCGGGAGAGGGACTCGAGCAGTACTTC
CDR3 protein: CASRGLAGEGLEQYF

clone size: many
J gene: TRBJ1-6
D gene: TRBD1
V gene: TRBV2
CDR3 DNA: TGTGCCAGCAGAGCTAGCCGGGACAGGGTTAATTCACCCCTCCACTTT
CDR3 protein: CASRASRDRVNSPLHF

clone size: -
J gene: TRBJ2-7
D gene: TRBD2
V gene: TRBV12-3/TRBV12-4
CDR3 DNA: TGTGCCAGCAGTTTAAGGGCCCCAAAATCCCCTAGCGGGAACTACGAGCAGTACTTC
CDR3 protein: CASSLRAPKSPSGNYEQYF

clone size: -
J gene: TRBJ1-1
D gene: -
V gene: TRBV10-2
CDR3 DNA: TGCGCCAGCAGTGAGTCGAGTTTGGGTCAGCCGAACACTGAAGCTTTCTTT
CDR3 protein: CASSESSLGQPNTEAFF

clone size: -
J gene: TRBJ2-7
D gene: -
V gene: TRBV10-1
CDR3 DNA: TGCGCCAGCATGACGGACAGCCCGACCTACGAGCAGTACTTC
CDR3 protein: CASMTDSPTYEQYF

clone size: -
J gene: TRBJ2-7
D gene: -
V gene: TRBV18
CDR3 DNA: TGTGCCAGCTCCCCAACGGGCGAAGAGCAGTACTTC
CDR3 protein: CASSPTGEEQYF

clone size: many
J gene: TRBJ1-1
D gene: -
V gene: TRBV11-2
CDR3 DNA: TGTGCCAGCAGATCTCTATTCATGAACACTGAAGCTTTCTTT
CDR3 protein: CASRSLFMNTEAFF

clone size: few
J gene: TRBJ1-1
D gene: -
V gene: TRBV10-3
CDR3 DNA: TGTGCCATCAGTGAGTTAGCGGCTTTCTTT
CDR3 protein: CAISELAAFF

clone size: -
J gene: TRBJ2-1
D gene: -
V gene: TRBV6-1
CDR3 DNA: TGTGCCAGTACCGGGACCCCTTACAATGAGCAGTTCTTC
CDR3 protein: CASTGTPYNEQFF

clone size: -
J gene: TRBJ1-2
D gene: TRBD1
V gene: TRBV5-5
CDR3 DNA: TGTGCCAGCAGCTGGGACAGACGTATTTACTATGGCTACACCTTC
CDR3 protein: CASSWDRRIYYGYTF

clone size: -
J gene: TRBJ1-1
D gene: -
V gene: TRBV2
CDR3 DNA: TGTGCCAGCGATAAACCGGGACATCTGAACACTGAAGCTTTCTTT
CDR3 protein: CASDKPGHLNTEAFF

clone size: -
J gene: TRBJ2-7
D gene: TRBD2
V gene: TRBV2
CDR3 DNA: TGTGCCAGCAGTTTACCTTCGGGAGGAATCTACGAGCAGTACTTC
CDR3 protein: CASSLPSGGIYEQYF

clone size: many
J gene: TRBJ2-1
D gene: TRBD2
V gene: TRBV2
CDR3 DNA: TGTGCCAGCAGTGGACTAGCGGGCTACAATGAGCAGTTCTTC
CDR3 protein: CASSGLAGYNEQFF

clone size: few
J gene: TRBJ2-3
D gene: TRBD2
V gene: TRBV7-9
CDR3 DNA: TGTGCCAGCAGCTATAGCGGGGGGGCCGAAAATACGCAGTATTTT
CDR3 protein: CASSYSGGAENTQYF

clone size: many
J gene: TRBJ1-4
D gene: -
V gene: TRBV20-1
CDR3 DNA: TGCAGTGCTAGACCGTTACGTGGTTATGAAAAACTGTTTTTT
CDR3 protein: CSARPLRGYEKLFF

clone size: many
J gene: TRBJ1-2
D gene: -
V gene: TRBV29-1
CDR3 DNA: TGCAGCGTTGAAGATCAGGGCCGGGGCTTTGGCTACACCTTC
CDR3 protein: CSVEDQGRGFGYTF

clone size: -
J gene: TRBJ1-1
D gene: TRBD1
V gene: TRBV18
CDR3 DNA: TGTGCCAGCTCACCGGCGGGACAGGGGGGGACTGAAGCTTTCTTT
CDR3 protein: CASSPAGQGGTEAFF

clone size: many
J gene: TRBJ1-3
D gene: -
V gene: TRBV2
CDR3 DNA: TGTGCCAGCAGTGAGGGCGACATTCGATCTGGAAACACCATATATTTT
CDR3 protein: CASSEGDIRSGNTIYF

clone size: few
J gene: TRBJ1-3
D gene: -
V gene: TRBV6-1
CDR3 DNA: TGTGCCAGCAGGAGGGAGGGGAGAGGAAACACCATATATTTT
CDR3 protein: CASRREGRGNTIYF

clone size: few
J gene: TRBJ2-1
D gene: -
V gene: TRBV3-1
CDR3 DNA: TGTGCCAGCAGCCCTCCCGGGGCACGGTCCTACAATGAGCAGTTCTTC
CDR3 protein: CASSPPGARSYNEQFF

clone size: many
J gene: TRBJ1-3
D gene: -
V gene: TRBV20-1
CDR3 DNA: TGCAGTGCTAGAGTAGGGCAGCAGACTGGAAACACCATATATTTT
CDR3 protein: CSARVGQQTGNTIYF

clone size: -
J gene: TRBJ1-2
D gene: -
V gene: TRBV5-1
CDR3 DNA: TGCGCCAGCAGCTTGGCAGGCTATGACTACACCTTC
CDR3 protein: CASSLAGYDYTF

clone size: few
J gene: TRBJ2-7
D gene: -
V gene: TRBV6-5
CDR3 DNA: TGTGCCAGCAGTTTCTATTACGAGCAGTACTTC
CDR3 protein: CASSFYYEQYF

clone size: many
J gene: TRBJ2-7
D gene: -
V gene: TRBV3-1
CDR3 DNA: TGTGCCAGCAGCCTCGACACGTACGAGCAGTACTTC
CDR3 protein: CASSLDTYEQYF

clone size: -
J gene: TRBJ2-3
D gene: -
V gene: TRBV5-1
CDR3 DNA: TGCGTCAGCAGTCGGGGGAGCACAGATACGCAGTATTTT
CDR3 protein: CVSSRGSTDTQYF

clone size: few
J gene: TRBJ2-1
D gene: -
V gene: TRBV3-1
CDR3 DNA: TGTGCCAGCAGCCGTGGCCGGACCTATTCCTACAATGAGCAGTTCTTC
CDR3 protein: CASSRGRTYSYNEQFF

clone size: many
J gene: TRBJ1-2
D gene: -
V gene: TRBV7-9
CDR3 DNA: TGTGCCAGCAGCACCAACCAGCCCGACTATGGCTACACCTTC
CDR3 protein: CASSTNQPDYGYTF

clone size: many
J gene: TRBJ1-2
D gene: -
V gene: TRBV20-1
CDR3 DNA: TGCAGTGCTAGCGAGGGTTTCTATGGCTACACCTTC
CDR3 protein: CSASEGFYGYTF